This T cell receptor beta chain was observed in a study of Graves' ophthalmopathy and Graves' hyperthyroidism (dated by TCRdb to the late 2010s). Study-wide context: Peripheral blood was collected at initial diagnosis, before any treatment. A discovery set of 100 patients (approximately 45 ophthalmopathy, 57 stable hyperthyroidism) was enrolled to explore V-J signatures distinguishing ophthalmopathy from hyperthyroidism. For independent validation, a separate cohort was made up of about 18 hyperthyroidism patients plus 17 patients who later progressed from hyperthyroidism to ophthalmopathy. In more than five hyperthyroidism patients, the T-cell repertoires found in thyroid tissue were compared with those found in blood. To tell Graves' ophthalmopathy apart from Graves' hyperthyroidism, and to predict which patients would progress to ophthalmopathy, the study relied on TCR beta repertoire signatures. In total, under 150 blood samples were TCR-sequenced: some 43 ophthalmopathy, over 70 hyperthyroidism and approximately 17 hyperthyroidism-to-ophthalmopathy patients. After sampling, hyperthyroidism patients received methimazole starting at 30 mg daily, and ophthalmopathy patients received high-dose intravenous methylprednisolone.

TCR beta CDR3 regions were amplified from RNA transcripts for repertoire sequencing. A first-round RT-PCR used HTBI primers with the Qiagen OneStep RT-PCR kit, followed by a second-round multiplex PCR, size selection and purification. Sequencing of the libraries was carried out on an Illumina HiSeq2000 in paired-end mode with 100 bp reads. Per the original workflow: SOAPnuke was used to process the reads, removing any read that contained adapters or uncalled bases, had a mean Phred below 15, or lacked an exact match to the constant primer or identifier. COPE v1.2.5 was used to merge high-quality paired reads. Unique nucleotide sequences were defined as clonotypes and aligned to IMGT TRB V, D and J references using MiTCR v1.1. The analysis was limited to V-J combinations with a frequency above 0.0001, which together covered more than 98% of repertoires. A TCR clonal expansion and chaos score per V-J combination was defined as the ratio of F50 clonal expansion to chaos observed in the TCRdist matrix. Features were reduced by Welch's t-statistics and random forest to 10 to 15 V-J combinations, which fed a naive Bayes classifier. Thyroid-blood repertoire similarity was quantified with the Morisita-Horn index. The raw public data were reprocessed by TCRdb itself: fastp quality trimming at Q25, MiXCR clonotype calling, in-frame beta chains only. Each entry merges the rows of one CDR3 protein and shows their most common DNA and genes. In this record, the V and J calls reflect TCRdb's handling and not the investigators' own analysis. This sample lists about 700,000 distinct CDR3 sequences; 35% to 50% were detected once. 44% of the sample rests with the top ten.

The ophthalmopathy patients had moderately to severely active disease, with a Clinical Activity Score of 3 or higher, a NOSPECS grade of 4 or higher, and a disease duration of less than 3 months. Anyone with other autoimmune diseases, uncontrolled infections, pregnancy or lactation was excluded from the study. Clinical symptoms, serum thyroxine, TRAb, thyroid ultrasound and orbital computed tomography formed the basis of the diagnosis. Using Ficoll-Paque density gradient centrifugation, PBMCs were isolated from less than 11 ml of fresh peripheral blood. Total RNA was extracted with Trizol reagent and quality-checked on an Agilent 2100 Bioanalyzer. As for this clonotype: This receptor's antigen is unknown. No base quality values were provided; no much bigger clone lies one nucleotide off.

From a lookup of the germline V gene, CDR1 and CDR2 are SNHLY and FYNNEI. After removal of 5 bases from V and 11 bases from J, the junction retains 17 bases not matched to a gene. CDR3 length: 16 amino acids, cysteine to phenylalanine. The only DNA kept is the CDR3, 48 bases in frame from the first base. The paper's findings and limits, for the study overall: Most expanded thyroid clonotypes with frequency above 0.001 were also detected in blood, suggesting blood repertoires may reflect the thyroid immune response. In cross-validation, the 13-signature model distinguished ophthalmopathy from stable hyperthyroidism with about 89% sensitivity and around 83% specificity, while in the test set the corresponding values were around 79% and 71%. In validation, the model predicted ophthalmopathy progression with less than 71% sensitivity and roughly 72% specificity; eleven to twelve predicted patients were CT-confirmed with GO in a median of approximately 6.5 months. No statistical method was used to predetermine the sample size, and group allocation was not hidden from the investigators.

The sequence links TRBV2 to TRBJ1-4; 7 central bases correspond to TRBD1. The origin of this receptor is an adult man with Graves' ophthalmopathy. Specimen: peripheral blood. The sequenced DNA: TGTGCCAGCAGTTCACAACTGACAGGGCAAACTCCCAAACTGTTTTTT. The translation is CASSSQLTGQTPKLFF.